Below are 18 T cell receptor beta chains sequenced from a single sample in a study of control samples from healthy donors and cancer patients. The method was immunoSEQ multiplex PCR; TCRdb's version includes in-frame clones alone and lacks a portion of them. Of some 57,000 clones listed, roughly 95% are singletons. The sequenced sample consisted of blood. These receptors all come from a man aged 30 to 39 in good health.

V and J are TRBV18 and TRBJ1-2, with D hard to call. Trimming pared 3 bases from V and 0 bases from J, leaving 17 bases between. Per the germline V gene, CDR1 is KGHSH and CDR2 is LQKENI. This CDR3 contains 17 residues. The CDR3 reads CASSPASRRLANYGYTF. The CDR3 DNA follows: TGTGCCAGCTCACCCGCATCCCGACGGTTAGCTAACTATGGCTACACCTTC.

The J gene is TRBJ2-1, the V gene TRBV28, with 9 bases aligning to TRBD2. The CDR3 loop spans 15 amino acids. In germline, CDR1 is MDHEN, CDR2 SYDVKM. The V and J ends lost 6 bases and 6 bases, in that order; junction bases with no gene match: 9. This CDR3 reads CASRRRTSESNEQFF. The CDR3 nucleotides are TGTGCCAGCAGGCGACGGACTAGCGAGAGCAATGAGCAGTTCTTC.

This clone was seen just once. CDR3 protein: CASSEGPSSYEQYF. In DNA, the CDR3 is TGTGCCAGCAGTGAGGGACCTTCTTCCTACGAGCAGTACTTC. The V gene is TRBV6-1, the J gene TRBJ2-7; D may be TRBD1 or TRBD2 (5 bases each). Trimming took off 3 bases at V and 1 base at J, with 10 bases between the two ends. The CDR3 runs to 14 residues. Germline V gene lookup returns CDR1 MNHNS and CDR2 SASEGT.

The J gene is TRBJ2-7, the V gene TRBV5-1; weak D call: TRBD1 (5 bases). The CDR3 is made up of 12 amino acids. V gave up 5 bases and J gave up 1 base, with 7 bases separating them. Germline V gene sequence: CDR1 SGHRS, CDR2 YFSETQ. The CDR3 nucleotides read TGCGCCAGCAGAGGGGAATCCTACGAGCAGTACTTC. Translated: CASRGESYEQYF.

The chain uses TRBV30 and TRBJ2-7, with 10 nucleotides matching TRBD1. V lost 2 bases, J lost 3 bases, and 1 base stayed unmatched. Germline V gene lookup returns CDR1 GTSNPN and CDR2 SVGIG (reference sequence). This CDR3 comprises 13 residues. The CDR3 DNA sequence: TGTGCCTGGAGTCGGACAGGGGGCTACGAGCAGTACTTC. Its protein product is CAWSRTGGYEQYF.

This clone was seen just once. This sample includes further DNA sequences coding for the same CDR3. The chain combines TRBV5-1 with TRBJ2-1, with 9 bases lining up with TRBD2. The length of the CDR3 is 18 residues. CDR1 SGHRS and CDR2 YFSETQ come from the germline V gene. V lost 0 bases, J lost 2 bases, and 9 bases stayed unmatched. The CDR3 is CASSLGRRERGAYNEQFF. The CDR3 nucleotides are TGCGCCAGCAGCTTGGGTCGGCGAGAGCGGGGGGCCTACAATGAGCAGTTCTTC.

This chain uses TRBV28 with TRBJ2-1, with 7 bases fitting TRBD1. With V trimmed by 5 bases and J by 8 bases, 6 bases remained unmatched. Germline CDR1 and CDR2: MDHEN and SYDVKM. The CDR3 has 13 residues. In DNA, the CDR3 is TGTGCCAGCAGTGCCGGGACAGAGTATGAGCAGTTCTTC. This translates into CASSAGTEYEQFF.

This rearrangement joins TRBV28 to TRBJ1-1; D unresolved. The CDR3 totals 12 residues. V lost 3 bases to trimming and J lost 6 bases, with 8 bases between them. CDR1 MDHEN and CDR2 SYDVKM come from the germline V gene. The CDR3 nucleotides are TGTGCCAGCAGTTTGGCAGGACCTGAAGCTTTCTTT. It encodes CASSLAGPEAFF.

This sequence joins TRBV6-2 or TRBV6-3 and TRBJ1-2, with TRBD1 matching over 11 bases. The germline CDR1 and CDR2 sequences are MNHEY and SVGEGT. The J segment lost 4 bases and the V segment lost 3 bases, leaving 4 bases of the junction unmatched. The CDR3 has 15 amino acids. The CDR3 sequence is CASSYLGTGGYGYTF. The CDR3 coding sequence is TGTGCCAGCAGTTATCTCGGGACAGGGGGCTATGGCTACACCTTC.

The chain couples TRBV28 to TRBJ2-3; D not resolved. The CDR3 loop spans 11 amino acids. CDR1 is MDHEN and CDR2 is SYDVKM in the germline V gene. V lost 7 bases, J lost 6 bases, and 8 bases lay in between. CDR3 nucleotides: TGTGCCAGCACCCCTCAGGATACGCAGTATTTT. Translation: CASTPQDTQYF.

This chain joins TRBV7-5 and TRBJ2-7; TRBD2, the table's D call, was not compared with the DNA. TRBV7-5 is marked as a pseudogene. The CDR3 is 11 amino acids. In DNA, the CDR3 is TGTGTCAGAAGCACCCGAGACGAGCAGTACTTC. It translates to CVRSTRDEQYF.

The rearrangement links TRBV19 to TRBJ1-3, with no clear D. Between the trimmed V and J ends, which lost 3 bases and 0 bases, there was a span of 12 bases. Looked up from germline, CDR1 is LNHDA and CDR2 is SQIVND (reference sequence). The CDR3 spans 16 residues. The CDR3 DNA reads TGTGCCAGTAGTATTCGGGTCCTAAGCTCTGGAAACACCATATATTTT. Its translation: CASSIRVLSSGNTIYF. Looking up the rest from reference TRBV19 and TRBJ1-3 gives the full variable domain: DGGITQSPKYLFRKEGQNVTLSCEQNLNHDAMYWYRQDPGQGLRLIYYSQIVNDFQKGDIAEGYSVSREKKESFPLTVTSAQKNPTAFYLCASSIRVLSSGNTIYFGEGSWLTVV.

The sample holds one count of this clone. A much larger clone is a single base away; this may be a read error. The genes are TRBV6-2 or TRBV6-3 and TRBJ2-5, with D unclear. Trimming took 5 bases from V and 5 from J, leaving 12 bases between them. The CDR3 has 13 residues. The germline V gene encodes CDR1 MNHEY and CDR2 SVGEGT. The CDR3 nucleotides read TGTGCCAGCAGTCAACGGAAGTTCGAGACCCAGTACTTC. Residues: CASSQRKFETQYF.

The CDR3 coding sequence is TGCGCCAGCAGCCTCACGTACAGGTACACTGAAGCTTTCTTT. It translates to CASSLTYRYTEAFF. V is TRBV5-1 and J is TRBJ1-1, with D maybe TRBD1 (5 bases). Germline V gene lookup returns CDR1 SGHRS and CDR2 YFSETQ. Trimming removed 4 bases from V and 3 bases from J, with 13 bases in between. The CDR3 is 14 residues long.

CDR3: CASSQVGAGGLAGGPGEQYF. The CDR3 nucleotides are TGCGCCAGCAGCCAAGTTGGAGCCGGCGGGCTAGCGGGAGGGCCGGGAGAGCAGTACTTC. This chain uses TRBV4-1 with TRBJ2-7, with TRBD2 matching 12 bases. V shed 1 base, J shed 7 bases, and the junction held 20 bases outside the gene matches. The CDR3 has 20 amino acids. The germline gives CDR1 MGHRA, CDR2 YSYEKL.

The V and J genes are TRBV4-1 and TRBJ2-1; no clear D gene. The CDR3 contains 13 residues. From germline, CDR1 is MGHRA and CDR2 YSYEKL. The V and J ends lost 2 bases and 9 bases respectively, with 11 bases between them. The CDR3 coding sequence is TGCGCCAGCAGCCAAATTTCGGCTTCTGAGCAGTTCTTC. It is translated as CASSQISASEQFF.

The gene calls are TRBV18 and TRBJ2-4; D is unresolved. The germline CDR1 and CDR2 sequences are KGHSH and LQKENI. This CDR3 comprises 14 residues. Trimming took 3 bases from V and 6 from J, leaving 12 bases between them. The CDR3 sequence is CASSPHPTLNIQYF. CDR3 DNA sequence: TGTGCCAGCTCACCCCATCCAACGTTAAACATTCAGTACTTC.

The CDR3: CASSQVRLPTVNSPLHF. CDR3 coding DNA: TGTGCCAGCAGCCAAGTAAGGTTGCCTACAGTTAATTCACCCCTCCACTTT. This chain uses TRBV14 with TRBJ1-6; no clear D. Germline CDR1 and CDR2: SGHDN and FVKESK. Deletions cut 1 base from V and 6 bases from J, with 16 bases between. The CDR3 extends over 17 amino acids.